The 11 T cell receptor beta chains in this list originate from one sample, sequenced in a study of response to subunit inactivated influenza vaccine. TCRdb itself ran the RT-PCR reads through MiXCR, one entry per CDR3 protein. The sample lists some 600,000 distinct CDR3 sequences; 11% to 15% were seen once. The specimen was PBMCs from blood, collected approximately 15 days before vaccination. The receptors were gathered from a man between 45 and 60 years old who received an inactivated influenza vaccine.

There are a few counts of this clonotype. V is TRBV20-1 and J is TRBJ2-7; TRBD1 aligns across 9 bases. The CDR3 spans 14 residues. Germline-derived CDR1 and CDR2 are DFQATT and SNEGSKA (reference sequence). The V and J ends lost 4 bases and 3 bases, in that order; junction bases with no gene match: 7. Here the CDR3 reads CSATTGTGIYEQYF. As DNA, the CDR3 is TGCAGTGCTACTACCGGGACAGGGATCTACGAGCAGTACTTC.

The chain recombines TRBV29-1 with TRBJ2-7; 8 nucleotides match TRBD1. The CDR3 totals 13 residues. Germline V gene sequence: CDR1 SQVTM, CDR2 ANQGSEA. V was pared by 5 bases and J by 1 base, with 4 bases of the junction left unmatched. Written as DNA, the CDR3 is TGCAGCGTTATAACAGGGGGGTCCTACGAGCAGTACTTC. Residues: CSVITGGSYEQYF.

This clonotype was picked up many times. The chain is built from TRBV7-9 and TRBJ2-5; D might be TRBD1 (7 bases). Trimming cost V 5 bases and J 4 bases, with 14 bases left between them. Germline CDR1 is SEHNR and CDR2 is FQNEAQ (reference sequence). The CDR3 loop spans 14 amino acids. DNA of the CDR3: TGTGCCAGCAGCAAGAGACAGGGAGGAGAGACCCAGTACTTC. Translated, it gives CASSKRQGGETQYF.

This chain links TRBV4-3 with TRBJ2-5; 8 nucleotides agree with TRBD1. Germline CDR1 is LGHNA and CDR2 is YSLEER. There are 15 residues in the CDR3. J gave up 5 bases and V 0 bases, and 5 bases lay outside the gene matches. The CDR3 sequence is CASSQDRGPGETQYF. CDR3 sequence (DNA): TGCGCCAGCAGCCAAGACAGGGGGCCTGGGGAGACCCAGTACTTC.

The V call is TRBV7-9, the J call TRBJ2-3, with a tentative D call TRBD1 (6 bases). V lost 5 bases, J lost 2 bases, and 11 bases lay in between. The germline V gene encodes CDR1 SEHNR and CDR2 FQNEAQ (reference sequence). The CDR3 loop spans 14 amino acids. The CDR3 DNA reads as TGTGCCAGCAGCCGAAGACAGGCCACAGATACGCAGTATTTT. Residues: CASSRRQATDTQYF.

The rearrangement joins TRBV7-2 to TRBJ2-1; TRBD2 matches 7 bases. CDR3 length: 14 amino acids. The germline V gene has CDR1 SGHTA and CDR2 FQGNSA. Trimming removed 2 bases from V and 7 bases from J; junction bases left unmatched: 5. CDR3 coding DNA: TGTGCCAGCAGCTTAACTAGCGACAAAAATGAGCAGTTCTTC. It specifies CASSLTSDKNEQFF.

This chain uses TRBV7-2 with TRBJ2-1, with TRBD2 identical over 7 bases. V shed 4 bases, J shed 9 bases, and the junction held 3 bases outside the gene matches. Germline assignment: CDR1 SGHTA and CDR2 FQGNSA. The CDR3 consists of 12 residues. In nucleotides, the CDR3 is TGTGCCAGCAGCTCGGGACTATTTGAGCAGTTCTTC. The encoded protein is CASSSGLFEQFF.

The chain employs TRBV5-1 and TRBJ1-6; the D is unclear. The V and J ends lost 0 bases and 6 bases respectively, with 7 bases between them. Germline assignment: CDR1 SGHRS and CDR2 YFSETQ. The CDR3 runs to 14 residues. CDR3 protein: CASSLDRINSPLHF. The CDR3 bases are TGCGCCAGCAGCTTGGACAGAATTAATTCACCCCTCCACTTT.

This clonotype showed up just a few times. The CDR3 loop reads CASSPSGGYNEQFF. The CDR3 bases are TGTGCCAGCAGTCCCAGCGGGGGTTATAATGAGCAGTTCTTC. V gene TRBV2 combines with J gene TRBJ2-1, with TRBD2 identical over 8 bases. Trimming at V came to 5 bases and at J to 7 bases, leaving 7 bases not matched to a gene. The germline V gene encodes CDR1 SNHLY and CDR2 FYNNEI. The CDR3 runs 14 residues.

This clonotype was observed a handful of times. V and J are TRBV28 and TRBJ2-7; D is perhaps TRBD1 or TRBD2 (5 bases each). The CDR3 extends over 14 amino acids. Germline CDR1 and CDR2: MDHEN and SYDVKM. Trimming pared 3 bases from V and 2 bases from J, leaving 11 bases between. The CDR3 here is CASSFGGTAYEQYF. CDR3 sequence (DNA): TGTGCCAGCAGTTTTGGTGGGACCGCCTACGAGCAGTACTTC.

The CDR3 loop is CASSEYTGNTEAFF. The CDR3, as DNA: TGTGCCAGCAGTGAATATACAGGGAACACTGAAGCTTTCTTT. This chain links TRBV25-1 with TRBJ1-1, with a possible D match to TRBD1 (5 bases). V gave up 0 bases and J gave up 1 base, with 6 bases separating them. Germline CDR1 MGHDK, CDR2 SYGVNS. This CDR3 is built from 14 residues.